The clone carrying this T cell receptor beta chain has more than one count but fewer than ten. The antigen remains undetermined. This CDR3 comprises 17 residues. Per the germline V gene, CDR1 is MNHEY and CDR2 is SVGAGI. V lost 3 bases, J lost 1 base, and 6 bases stayed unmatched. The data were obtained in a study of T-cell reconstitution after alpha-beta-depleted transplantation in children. Study outcomes and limitations: Some patients' high day-60 TCRbeta diversity was attributed to recipient cells surviving conditioning.

Unique molecular identifiers were incorporated during preparation of the TCRbeta library. TCRdb re-called the PCR reads with MiXCR, one entry per CDR3 protein. The table includes fewer than 250,000 distinct CDR3 sequences, 6.5% to 10% detected once. Specimen: PBMCs, mostly from graft donor cells, collected 180 days after TCRalphabeta/CD19-depleted stem cell transplant. This TCR derives from a male patient aged 10-17 years who had a stem cell transplant for acute lymphoblastic leukemia, so the T cells may come from the graft donor. V is TRBV6-5 and J is TRBJ1-3; TRBD1 aligns across 10 bases. Here the CDR3 reads CASSYPGQGYSGNTIYF. DNA of the CDR3: TGTGCCAGCAGTTATCCGGGACAGGGGTATTCTGGAAACACCATATATTTT.